These 9 T cell receptor beta chains were sequenced from one sample in a study of blood T cell repertoires in COVID-19. Generated by immunoSEQ multiplex PCR, the TCRdb table keeps only in-frame clones and is missing some. The sample includes more than 200,000 clones, 85% to 90% of them seen just once. Sequencing was done on a sample of PBMCs or T cells enriched from blood (not recorded which). These receptors were obtained from a woman aged 45 to 65 who had recovered from COVID-19.

V usage is TRBV30 and J usage is TRBJ2-7, with 7 bases matching TRBD2. CDR3 length: 11 amino acids. Unmatched junction bases numbered 6, after V lost 8 bases and J lost 5 bases. Germline CDR1 and CDR2: GTSNPN and SVGIG (reference sequence). In nucleotides, the CDR3 is TGTGCCACCAAGCGGGATCACGAGCAGTACTTC. It translates to CATKRDHEQYF.

V usage is TRBV11-2 and J usage is TRBJ2-1; 9 bases match TRBD2. The CDR3 length is 16 residues. Germline CDR1 SGHAT, CDR2 FQNNGV. With 5 bases clipped from V and 3 bases from J, the junction kept 8 bases outside the gene matches. CDR3 in amino acids: CASSLMTSGNYNEQFF. Here the CDR3 DNA reads TGTGCCAGCAGCCTCATGACTAGCGGCAACTACAATGAGCAGTTCTTC.

In its sample, this clone was seen once. This chain joins TRBV18 and TRBJ1-5, with 11 nucleotides matching TRBD1. V shed 4 bases, J shed 6 bases, and the junction held 11 bases outside the gene matches. Germline CDR1 reads KGHSH; CDR2 reads LQKENI. The CDR3 sequence is 17 residues long. The CDR3 here is CASSLLEGQGAGQPQHF. The CDR3 region has the DNA TGTGCCAGCTCACTATTAGAAGGACAGGGGGCAGGTCAGCCCCAGCATTTT.

The CDR3 region has the DNA TGTGCCAGCATTCTGGGGGGGACCGGGGAGCTGTTTTTT. Protein sequence: CASILGGTGELFF. The chain recombines TRBV12-3 or TRBV12-4 with TRBJ2-2, with 7 bases lining up with TRBD2. The length of the CDR3 is 13 residues. J lost 5 bases, V lost 7 bases, and 4 bases had no gene match.

CDR3 region: CASRAERGYTDTQYF. As DNA, the CDR3 is TGCGCCAGCAGGGCGGAGCGGGGTTACACAGATACGCAGTATTTT. The chain uses TRBV5-1 and TRBJ2-3, with 7 bases aligning to TRBD2. CDR1 and CDR2 from the germline V gene are SGHRS and YFSETQ. V was clipped by 5 bases and J by 2 bases; unmatched bases: 8. CDR3 length: 15 residues.

The chain links TRBV7-3 to TRBJ2-1; TRBD2 aligns across 9 bases. Germline V lookup: CDR1 SGHTA, CDR2 FQGTGA. The CDR3 spans 15 residues. The junction had 2 bases not matched to a gene; V was cut back by 5 bases and J by 0 bases. CDR3 sequence: CASSQLAGSYNEQFF. Here the CDR3 DNA reads TGTGCCAGCAGCCAACTAGCGGGCTCCTACAATGAGCAGTTCTTC. Full variable domain (missing parts from reference TRBV7-3 and TRBJ2-1): GAGVSQTPSNKVTEKGKYVELRCDPISGHTALYWYRQSLGQGPEFLIYFQGTGAADDSGLPNDRFFAVRPEGSVSTLKIQRTERGDSAVYLCASSQLAGSYNEQFFGPGTRLTVL.

The chain carries TRBV7-9 and TRBJ2-7; 8 nucleotides align to TRBD2. This CDR3 comprises 19 residues. J lost 0 bases, V lost 3 bases, and 16 bases had no gene match. Germline V gives CDR1 SEHNR, CDR2 FQNEAQ (reference sequence). The CDR3 nucleotides read TGTGCCAGCAGCTTCCCTCGTTCAGCGGGAGACGTGGGCTCCTACGAGCAGTACTTC. This translates into CASSFPRSAGDVGSYEQYF.

The chain links TRBV18 to TRBJ2-2; TRBD1 matches at 8 bases. The V gene end was trimmed by 3 bases and the J gene end by 3 bases; junction bases not matched to a gene: 6. CDR1 KGHSH and CDR2 LQKENI come from the germline V gene. The CDR3 totals 16 residues. The CDR3 reads CASSPSSTGDTGELFF. CDR3 in DNA: TGTGCCAGCTCACCCAGTTCGACAGGGGACACCGGGGAGCTGTTTTTT.

The chain carries TRBV3-1 (or the pseudogene TRBV3-2) and TRBJ2-1; 8 nucleotides line up with TRBD2. CDR3 size: 16 residues. Germline trimming cut 0 bases from V and 6 bases from J; bases unmatched to any gene: 7. Germline V gives CDR1 LGHDT, CDR2 YNNKEL (reference sequence). The CDR3 DNA follows: TGTGCCAGCAGCCAAGATGTGGCGGGAGGTCCCAATGAGCAGTTCTTC. This translates into CASSQDVAGGPNEQFF.